A single sample gave rise to the 27 T cell receptor beta chains below, sequenced in a study of CD8 T cells in Susac syndrome. Random-hexamer reverse transcription was applied to roughly 0.5 to 1 ug RNA. TCRdb itself ran the immunoSEQ multiplex PCR reads through MiXCR, one entry per CDR3 protein. The table has around 200,000 distinct CDR3 sequences, 85% to 95% seen once; the top ten hold around 0.1%. The sequencing sample was made of CD4+ T cells from PBMCs. These receptors came from a human donor in good health.

The CDR3 sequence is CASSRLSYEQYV. CDR3 coding DNA: TGTGCCAGCAGTAGACTGTCCTACGAGCAGTACGTC. The V gene is TRBV2, the J gene TRBJ2-7; D uncertain. This CDR3 is 12 amino acids long. Germline CDR1 and CDR2: SNHLY and FYNNEI. Trimming cost V 5 bases and J 1 base, with 6 bases left between them.

V is TRBV12-3 or TRBV12-4 and J is TRBJ2-1; tentative D call: TRBD2 (6 bases). Trimming left V 5 bases short and J 7 bases short, with 15 bases between. CDR3 length: 14 amino acids. The CDR3 DNA sequence: TGTGCCAGCAGTCCCCCCGGACTACGAAATGAGCAGTTCTTC. This codes for CASSPPGLRNEQFF.

This chain links TRBV6-5 with TRBJ1-1; the D gene is possibly TRBD1 (6 bases). CDR3 size: 15 residues. Trimming took off 4 bases at V and 3 bases at J, with 15 bases between the two ends. The germline CDR1 and CDR2 sequences are MNHEY and SVGAGI. Here the CDR3 reads CASSSQGPRDTEAFF. In nucleotides, the CDR3 is TGTGCCAGCAGTTCCCAGGGGCCCCGGGACACTGAAGCTTTCTTT.

This clonotype was counted a few times. V gene TRBV7-2 combines with J gene TRBJ1-5, with a weak D call TRBD1 (6 bases). V lost 4 bases to trimming and J lost 2 bases, with 12 bases between them. The CDR3 is made up of 15 amino acids. Germline V CDR1 and CDR2: SGHTA, FQGNSA. CDR3 bases: TGTGCCAGCAGCTCAGGGGTAGGGGGCAATCAGCCCCAGCATTTT. Protein: CASSSGVGGNQPQHF.

The gene calls are TRBV3-1 and TRBJ2-1; D is possibly TRBD2 (6 bases). The CDR3 spans 14 residues. Germline values: CDR1 LGHDT, CDR2 YNNKEL (reference sequence). The V and J ends lost 5 bases and 5 bases respectively, with 13 bases between them. The CDR3 bases are TGTGCCAGCAGCAACCGGGGACTTGACAATGAGCAGTTCTTC. This gives the protein CASSNRGLDNEQFF.

This chain links TRBV29-1 with TRBJ2-3; 8 nucleotides align to TRBD1. The germline V gene has CDR1 SQVTM and CDR2 ANQGSEA. After removal of 7 bases from V and 2 bases from J, the junction contained 8 bases not matched to a gene. The CDR3 runs to 14 residues. CDR3 in amino acids: CSDSGGPSTDTQYF. The CDR3 coding sequence is TGCAGCGACTCAGGGGGCCCCTCCACAGATACGCAGTATTTT.

V is TRBV19 and J is TRBJ1-5; D uncertain. Deletions cut 3 bases from V and 3 bases from J, with 6 bases between. The CDR3 covers 13 residues. CDR1 and CDR2 from the germline V gene are LNHDA and SQIVND (reference sequence). For the CDR3, the DNA is TGTGCCAGTAGTATCAGTGTCAATCAGCCCCAGCATTTT. Its protein product is CASSISVNQPQHF.

V and J are TRBV20-1 and TRBJ2-2, with 8 nucleotides matching TRBD2. In germline, CDR1 is DFQATT, CDR2 SNEGSKA (reference sequence). V lost 2 bases and J lost 7; bases outside the gene matches: 9. The CDR3 is 15 amino acids. The CDR3 sequence: CSARLREGIIGELFF. The CDR3 coding sequence is TGCAGTGCTAGACTACGGGAGGGTATTATCGGGGAGCTGTTTTTT.

This sequence joins TRBV3-1 and TRBJ2-1; no clear D. Trimming shortened V by 1 base and J by 1 base, and 17 bases separated the two germline ends. The CDR3 spans 18 residues. From germline, CDR1 is LGHDT and CDR2 YNNKEL (reference sequence). The CDR3 here is CASSQGVRVASSYNEQFF. CDR3 DNA sequence: TGTGCCAGCAGCCAAGGGGTGCGAGTAGCTTCGTCCTACAATGAGCAGTTCTTC.

The chain couples TRBV7-2 to TRBJ2-1, with D hard to call. Germline CDR1 reads SGHTA; CDR2 reads FQGNSA. V lost 3 bases and J lost 14, with 11 bases in between. The length of the CDR3 is 11 residues. Written as DNA, the CDR3 is TGTGCCAGCAGCTTTTGGGGATCTAAGTTCTTC. The encoded protein is CASSFWGSKFF.

The chain couples TRBV12-3 or TRBV12-4 to TRBJ2-5; 8 bases agree with TRBD2. The CDR3 extends over 17 amino acids. V gave up 3 bases and J gave up 3 bases; unmatched junction bases: 12. The CDR3 nucleotides read TGTGCCAGCAGTTTTTCCGTAACGGGGGGGCCGGAAGAGACCCAGTACTTC. Its translation is CASSFSVTGGPEETQYF.

This chain links TRBV10-3 with TRBJ2-3; D tentatively reads TRBD1 or TRBD2 (5 bases each). The CDR3 totals 14 residues. From germline, CDR1 is ENHRY and CDR2 SYGVKD. Deletions cut 9 bases from V and 0 bases from J, with 13 bases between. DNA of the CDR3: TGTGCCATGTGGTCGGGACCAAGCACAGATACGCAGTATTTT. The encoded protein is CAMWSGPSTDTQYF.

The CDR3 loop is CASSLSPEGSEQFF. The CDR3 nucleotides read TGTGCCAGCAGCCTTTCACCCGAGGGGAGTGAGCAGTTCTTC. The chain is built from TRBV7-3 and TRBJ2-1; D may correspond to TRBD1 or TRBD2 (5 bases each). Germline CDR1 reads SGHTA; CDR2 reads FQGTGA. Trimming pared 5 bases from V and 9 bases from J, leaving 17 bases between. The CDR3 is 14 residues long.

The chain carries TRBV30 and TRBJ1-3, with D uncertain. Trimming took off 8 bases at V and 4 bases at J, with 9 bases between the two ends. CDR3 length equals 11 residues. Germline V lookup: CDR1 GTSNPN, CDR2 SVGIG (reference sequence). CDR3 sequence: CALDSGNTIYF. In nucleotides, the CDR3 is TGTGCCCTGGATTCCGGAAACACCATATATTTT.

The V and J genes are TRBV25-1 and TRBJ2-5; perhaps TRBD2 as D (5 bases). CDR1 and CDR2 from the germline V gene are MGHDK and SYGVNS. This CDR3 region has 13 residues. Trimming took off 3 bases at V and 5 bases at J, with 10 bases between the two ends. As DNA, the CDR3 is TGTGCCAGCAGTGACGCGGGTCAGGAGACCCAGTACTTC. Protein sequence: CASSDAGQETQYF.

This chain joins TRBV18 and TRBJ2-7; 7 bases are shared with TRBD1. The CDR3 runs 14 residues. V trimming: 4 bases; J trimming: 5 bases; junction bases outside the gene matches: 8. Germline loops: CDR1 KGHSH, CDR2 LQKENI. The CDR3 bases are TGTGCCAGCTCACTCACAGGGGCTGGGAACGAGCAGTACTTC. It specifies CASSLTGAGNEQYF.

The chain couples TRBV5-1 to TRBJ2-3; D call uncertain. The CDR3 sequence is 13 residues long. Germline V gene data show CDR1 as SGHRS and CDR2 as YFSETQ. V lost 4 bases to trimming and J lost 2 bases, with 8 bases between them. The CDR3 sequence is CASSNDITDTQYF. The CDR3 DNA reads TGCGCCAGCAGCAACGATATCACAGATACGCAGTATTTT.

V usage is TRBV7-2 and J usage is TRBJ2-7; 8 bases line up with TRBD1. This CDR3 region has 16 residues. The junction had 9 bases not matched to a gene; V was cut back by 1 base and J by 4 bases. CDR1 is SGHTA and CDR2 is FQGNSA in the germline V gene. CDR3 in amino acids: CASSLGWTGIGYEQYF. DNA of the CDR3: TGTGCCAGCAGCTTAGGTTGGACAGGGATTGGTTACGAGCAGTACTTC. Based on the CDR3 plus reference TRBV7-2 and TRBJ2-7, the full variable domain is GAGVSQSPSNKVTEKGKDVELRCDPISGHTALYWYRQSLGQGLEFLIYFQGNSAPDKSGLPSDRFSAERTGGSVSTLTIQRTQQEDSAVYLCASSLGWTGIGYEQYFGPGTRLTVT.

This clonotype showed up just a few times. CDR3 bases: TGTGCCAGCAGTCCGACAGGGGACTATGGCTACACCTTC. Its translation is CASSPTGDYGYTF. The rearrangement joins TRBV5-4 to TRBJ1-2; TRBD1 matches 8 bases. The CDR3 spans 13 residues. The V segment lost 5 bases and the J segment 3 bases; nucleotides outside the gene matches: 3. Germline V lookup: CDR1 SGHNT, CDR2 YYREEE (reference sequence).

The chain is built from TRBV6-6 and TRBJ2-5; D call uncertain. The germline CDR1 and CDR2 sequences are MNHNY and SVGAGI (reference sequence). This CDR3 region has 14 residues. The germline V and J ends were trimmed by 6 bases and 3 bases, with 14 bases remaining between them. Written as DNA, the CDR3 is TGTGCCAGCAGATTCGGCCCTTCAGAAGAGACCCAGTACTTC. It codes for CASRFGPSEETQYF.

The CDR3 DNA sequence: TGCAGCGTATCCGGACAGGGTATCTACGAGCAGTACTTC. Protein product: CSVSGQGIYEQYF. V is TRBV29-1 and J is TRBJ2-7, with TRBD1 identical over 8 bases. CDR3 length: 13 residues. The V gene end was trimmed by 6 bases and the J gene end by 3 bases; junction bases not matched to a gene: 7. Germline V gene lookup returns CDR1 SQVTM and CDR2 ANQGSEA.

This chain connects TRBV6-1 to TRBJ2-7; possible D gene TRBD1, 5 bases. This CDR3 contains 13 residues. V lost 5 bases, J lost 3 bases, and 11 bases lay in between. Germline lookup yields CDR1 MNHNS and CDR2 SASEGT. The CDR3 spells CASSRQISYEQYV. The CDR3 bases are TGTGCCAGCAGTCGACAGATCAGCTACGAGCAGTACGTC.

The chain links TRBV2 to TRBJ2-3; no firm D call. CDR3 length equals 15 residues. The germline gives CDR1 SNHLY, CDR2 FYNNEI. Trimming shortened V by 3 bases and J by 0 bases, and 10 bases separated the two germline ends. The CDR3 nucleotides are TGTGCCAGCAGTGAGGAGTCAGCTAGCACAGATACGCAGTATTTT. Translated: CASSEESASTDTQYF. Full variable domain (outside the CDR3, taken from reference TRBV2 and TRBJ2-3): EPEVTQTPSHQVTQMGQEVILRCVPISNHLYFYWYRQILGQKVEFLVSFYNNEISEKSEIFDDQFSVERPDGSNFTLKIRSTKLEDSAMYFCASSEESASTDTQYFGPGTRLTVL.

The chain employs TRBV20-1 and TRBJ2-2; no clear D gene. V lost 1 base to trimming and J lost 6 bases, with 9 bases between them. CDR1 and CDR2 from the germline V gene are DFQATT and SNEGSKA (reference sequence). The CDR3 runs to 13 residues. The CDR3 region has the DNA TGCAGTGCTAGAGTTCTAGATTCCGGGGAGCTGTTTTTT. Translated: CSARVLDSGELFF.

This clonotype was picked up one time. This chain links TRBV7-2 with TRBJ1-6, with 9 bases identical to TRBD1. The germline V gene has CDR1 SGHTA and CDR2 FQGNSA. CDR3 length: 15 residues. The V and J ends lost 5 bases and 9 bases, in that order; junction bases with no gene match: 8. CDR3 DNA sequence: TGTGCCAGCAGCCCGGGACAGGGATTCCCTTCACCCCTCCACTTT. It codes for CASSPGQGFPSPLHF.

The genes are TRBV7-9 and TRBJ2-3; 9 nucleotides match TRBD2. Trimming removed 4 bases from V and 4 bases from J; junction bases left unmatched: 9. The CDR3 covers 16 residues. Germline V gene lookup returns CDR1 SEHNR and CDR2 FQNEAQ (reference sequence). Here the CDR3 reads CASSSLNAGGPDTQYF. DNA of the CDR3: TGTGCCAGCAGCTCCCTTAACGCGGGAGGGCCAGATACGCAGTATTTT.

The chain joins TRBV30 to TRBJ2-7, with TRBD1 identical over 8 bases. V was clipped by 0 bases and J by 6 bases; unmatched bases: 7. The CDR3 runs to 14 residues. Per germline, CDR1 GTSNPN and CDR2 SVGIG (reference sequence). CDR3 DNA: TGTGCCTGGAGTGTAAGTCAGGGGGCCGGCGAGCAGTACGTC. It specifies CAWSVSQGAGEQYV.